Only a few counts were recorded for the clone carrying this T cell receptor beta chain. Authors' processing steps: Scientists estimated how many nucleated cells there were by amplifying reference gene primers. The protocol was immunoSEQ multiplex PCR, while the TCRdb copy is restricted to in-frame clones and leaves out a portion. Clone size and V and J calls were adopted from that table, with D and trimming inferred from the DNA. The sample shows around 120,000 clones, around 87% of them seen only once. Germline CDR1 is GTSNPN and CDR2 is SVGIG (reference sequence). Trimming shortened V by 2 bases and J by 4 bases, and 14 bases separated the two germline ends. This CDR3 has 14 residues. The sample is drawn from a study of blood T cell repertoires in COVID-19. About the research overall: The United States, Italy and Spain provided the acute and convalescent COVID-19 samples.

The V and J genes are TRBV30 and TRBJ1-1; a possible D gene is TRBD1 (6 bases). The clonotype comes from a woman between 70 and 85 years old with acute or convalescent COVID-19. Sequencing was performed on peripheral blood. In nucleotides, the CDR3 is TGTGCCTGGAGTAGACGTGGGGGCCCCACTGAAGCTTTCTTT. It yields the protein CAWSRRGGPTEAFF. Full variable domain (remainder filled in from reference TRBV30 and TRBJ1-1): SQTIHQWPATLVQPVGSPLSLECTVEGTSNPNLYWYRQAAGRGLQLLFYSVGIGQISSEVPQNLSASRPQDRQFILSSKKLLLSDSGFYLCAWSRRGGPTEAFFGQGTRLTVV.